Shown below are 7 T cell receptor beta chains from a single sample sequenced in a study of T cells in pancreatic ductal adenocarcinoma. Clones were sequenced by immunoSEQ multiplex PCR, and TCRdb holds only the in-frame ones, with some missing. There are 16,000 or so clones in the sample; more than 75% occur only once, and about 15% lies in the top ten. No neoadjuvant therapy was given to the selected pancreatic ductal adenocarcinoma patients before their surgery. Sequencing was done on a sample of PBMCs. These receptors all stem from a human donor with pancreatic ductal adenocarcinoma.

This clone appeared a single time. This chain uses TRBV18 with TRBJ2-2; TRBD1 agrees at 8 bases. From germline, CDR1 is KGHSH and CDR2 LQKENI. With 6 bases clipped from V and 3 bases from J, the junction kept 9 bases outside the gene matches. The length of the CDR3 is 16 residues. This CDR3 is CASSYQQGADTGELFF. CDR3 nucleotide sequence: TGTGCCAGCTCCTATCAGCAGGGGGCGGACACCGGGGAGCTGTTTTTT. Based on the CDR3 plus reference TRBV18 and TRBJ2-2, the full variable domain is NAGVMQNPRHLVRRRGQEARLRCSPMKGHSHVYWYRQLPEEGLKFMVYLQKENIIDESGMPKERFSAEFPKEGPSILRIQQVVRGDSAAYFCASSYQQGADTGELFFGEGSRLTVL.

For the CDR3, the DNA is TGTGCCAGCAGCTCCCGTCCGGGACTACCCACAGATACGCAGTATTTT. Protein: CASSSRPGLPTDTQYF. The chain combines TRBV11-3 with TRBJ2-3; 7 bases map to TRBD2. V gave up 4 bases and J gave up 2 bases; unmatched junction bases: 9. The CDR3 contains 16 residues. The germline gives CDR1 SGHNT, CDR2 YENEEA.

This clone was picked up one time. The rearrangement joins TRBV7-2 to TRBJ1-3, with 10 nucleotides matching TRBD1. V shed 1 base and J 0 bases; nucleotides not matched to a gene: 0. The CDR3 contains 16 residues. Germline lookup yields CDR1 SGHTA and CDR2 FQGNSA. CDR3 loop: CASSLGTGGSGNTIYF. The CDR3 coding sequence is TGTGCCAGCAGCTTAGGGACAGGGGGCTCTGGAAACACCATATATTTT.

The rearrangement links TRBV7-3 to TRBJ1-4, with TRBD1 matching over 7 bases. Unmatched junction bases numbered 3, after V lost 8 bases and J lost 0 bases. The CDR3 contains 14 residues. Germline lookup yields CDR1 SGHTA and CDR2 FQGTGA. CDR3 loop: CASAQGATNEKLFF. The CDR3 DNA sequence: TGTGCCAGCGCCCAGGGGGCAACTAATGAAAAACTGTTTTTT.

J is TRBJ1-2 and V is TRBV4-3; D is unresolved. The CDR3 has 16 amino acids. With 1 base removed from V and 2 bases from J, the gap between germline ends came to 14 bases. Germline V CDR1 and CDR2: LGHNA, YSLEER. The CDR3 protein is CASSQVSTEPNYGYTF. CDR3 sequence (DNA): TGCGCCAGCAGCCAAGTTAGTACGGAACCCAACTATGGCTACACCTTC.

The chain recombines TRBV11-3 with TRBJ1-1; D unresolved. The length of the CDR3 is 12 residues. The germline CDR1 and CDR2 sequences are SGHNT and YENEEA. V shed 6 bases and J shed 4 bases, with 9 bases lying between them. CDR3 sequence reads: CASSRPGTEAFF. DNA for the CDR3: TGTGCCAGCAGTCGACCGGGCACTGAAGCTTTCTTT.

The chain carries TRBV28 and TRBJ1-2; 9 bases map to TRBD1. There are 15 residues in the CDR3. CDR1 and CDR2 (germline): MDHEN, SYDVKM. Losses at the gene ends were 3 bases for V and 7 bases for J; bases not matched to a gene: 9. The CDR3 reads CASSLGKQGARGYTF. The CDR3 nucleotides are TGTGCCAGCAGTTTGGGTAAACAGGGGGCGCGTGGCTACACCTTC.